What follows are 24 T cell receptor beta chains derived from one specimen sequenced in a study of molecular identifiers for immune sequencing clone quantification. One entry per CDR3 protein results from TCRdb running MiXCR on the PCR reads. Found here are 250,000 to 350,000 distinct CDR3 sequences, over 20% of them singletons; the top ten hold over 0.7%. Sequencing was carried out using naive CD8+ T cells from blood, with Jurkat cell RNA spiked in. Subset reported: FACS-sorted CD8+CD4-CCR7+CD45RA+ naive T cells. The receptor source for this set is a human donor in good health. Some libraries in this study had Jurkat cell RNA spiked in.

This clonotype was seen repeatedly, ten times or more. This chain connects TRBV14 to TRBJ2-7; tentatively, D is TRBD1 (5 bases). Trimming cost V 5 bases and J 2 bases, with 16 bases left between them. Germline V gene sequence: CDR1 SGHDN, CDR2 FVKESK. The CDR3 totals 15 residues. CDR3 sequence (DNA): TGTGCCAGCAGCTCGATCAAGACAGCCCCCTACGAGCAGTACTTC. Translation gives CASSSIKTAPYEQYF.

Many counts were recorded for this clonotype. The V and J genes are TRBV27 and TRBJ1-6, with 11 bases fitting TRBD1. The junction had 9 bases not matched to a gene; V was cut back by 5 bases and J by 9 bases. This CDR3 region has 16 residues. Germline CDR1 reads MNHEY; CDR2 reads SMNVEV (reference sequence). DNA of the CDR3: TGTGCCAGCAGTCCGCGGGACAGGGGGAACGGTTCACCCCTCCACTTT. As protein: CASSPRDRGNGSPLHF.

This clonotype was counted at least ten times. The CDR3 coding sequence is TGCGCCAGCAGCCAAGCCCCAGGGACGAACACTGAAGCTTTCTTT. Encoded protein: CASSQAPGTNTEAFF. The V call is TRBV4-1, the J call TRBJ1-1; D may be TRBD1 (5 bases). V was shortened by 1 base and J by 1 base, with 10 bases between the two germline ends. Per germline, CDR1 MGHRA and CDR2 YSYEKL. CDR3 length: 15 amino acids.

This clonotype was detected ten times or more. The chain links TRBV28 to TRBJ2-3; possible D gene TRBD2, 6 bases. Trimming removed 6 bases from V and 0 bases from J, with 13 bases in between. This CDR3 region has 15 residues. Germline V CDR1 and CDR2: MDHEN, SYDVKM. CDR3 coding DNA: TGTGCCAGCAGCCTCCTAGCGCCTAGCACAGATACGCAGTATTTT. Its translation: CASSLLAPSTDTQYF.

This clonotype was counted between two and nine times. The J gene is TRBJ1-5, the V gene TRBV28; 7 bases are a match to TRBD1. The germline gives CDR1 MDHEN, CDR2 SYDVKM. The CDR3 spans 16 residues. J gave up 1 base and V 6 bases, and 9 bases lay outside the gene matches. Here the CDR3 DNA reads TGTGCCAGCAGCCATACCGGGACAGACAGCAATCAGCCCCAGCATTTT. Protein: CASSHTGTDSNQPQHF.

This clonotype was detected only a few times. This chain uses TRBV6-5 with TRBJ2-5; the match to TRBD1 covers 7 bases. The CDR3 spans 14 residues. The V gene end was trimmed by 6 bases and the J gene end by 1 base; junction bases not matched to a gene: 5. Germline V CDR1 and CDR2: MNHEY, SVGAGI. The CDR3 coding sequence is TGTGCCAGCAGGCCCGGACAGGCCCAAGAGACCCAGTACTTC. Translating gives CASRPGQAQETQYF.

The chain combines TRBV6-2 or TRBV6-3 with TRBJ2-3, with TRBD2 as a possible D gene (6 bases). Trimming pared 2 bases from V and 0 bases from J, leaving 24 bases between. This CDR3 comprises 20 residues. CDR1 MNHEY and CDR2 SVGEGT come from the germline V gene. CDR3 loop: CASSYPSEWEREGSTDTQYF. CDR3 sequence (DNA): TGTGCCAGCAGTTACCCTAGCGAGTGGGAGAGGGAAGGTAGCACAGATACGCAGTATTTT.

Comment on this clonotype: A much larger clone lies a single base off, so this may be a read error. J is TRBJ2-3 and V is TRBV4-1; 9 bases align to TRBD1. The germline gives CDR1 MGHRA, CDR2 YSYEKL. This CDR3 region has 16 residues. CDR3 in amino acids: CASSPPWGQGTGTQYF. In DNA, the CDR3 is TGCGCCAGCAGCCCACCGTGGGGACAGGGCACAGGTACGCAGTATTTT.

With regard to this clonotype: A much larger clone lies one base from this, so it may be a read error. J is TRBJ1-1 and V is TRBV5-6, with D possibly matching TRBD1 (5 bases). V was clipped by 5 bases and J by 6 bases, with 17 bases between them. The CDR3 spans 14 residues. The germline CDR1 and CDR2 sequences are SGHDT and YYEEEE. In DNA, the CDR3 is TGTGCCAGCAGGTCGGCAGGGTATGACGCTGAAGCTTTCTTT. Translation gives CASRSAGYDAEAFF.

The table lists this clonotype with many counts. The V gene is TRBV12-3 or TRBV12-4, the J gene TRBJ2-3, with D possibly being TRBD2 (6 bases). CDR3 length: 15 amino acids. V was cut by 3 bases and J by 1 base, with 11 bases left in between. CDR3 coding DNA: TGTGCCAGCAGTTTGGGGGGAGGACGCACAGATACGCAGTATTTT. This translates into CASSLGGGRTDTQYF.

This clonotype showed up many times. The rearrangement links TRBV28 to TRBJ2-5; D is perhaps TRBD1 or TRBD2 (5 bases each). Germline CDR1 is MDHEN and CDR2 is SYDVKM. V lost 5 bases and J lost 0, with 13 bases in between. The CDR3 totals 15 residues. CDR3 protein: CASSPGSVYQETQYF. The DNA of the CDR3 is TGTGCCAGCAGTCCAGGGAGCGTCTACCAAGAGACCCAGTACTTC. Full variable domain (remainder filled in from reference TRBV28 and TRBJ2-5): DVKVTQSSRYLVKRTGEKVFLECVQDMDHENMFWYRQDPGLGLRLIYFSYDVKMKEKGDIPEGYSVSREKKERFSLILESASTNQTSMYLCASSPGSVYQETQYFGPGTRLLVL.

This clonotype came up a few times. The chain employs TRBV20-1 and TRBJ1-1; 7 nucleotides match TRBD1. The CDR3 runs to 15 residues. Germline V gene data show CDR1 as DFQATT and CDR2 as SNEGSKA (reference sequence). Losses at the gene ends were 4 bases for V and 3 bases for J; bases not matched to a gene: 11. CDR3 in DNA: TGCAGTGCTAAACCTCATGACAGGGTGTACACTGAAGCTTTCTTT. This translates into CSAKPHDRVYTEAFF.

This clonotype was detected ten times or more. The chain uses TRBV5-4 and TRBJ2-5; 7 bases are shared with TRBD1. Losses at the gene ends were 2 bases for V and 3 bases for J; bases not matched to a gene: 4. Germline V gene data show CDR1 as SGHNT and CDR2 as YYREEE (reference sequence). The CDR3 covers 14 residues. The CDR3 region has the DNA TGTGCCAGCAGCTTCCGAGGGACAGAAGAGACCCAGTACTTC. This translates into CASSFRGTEETQYF.

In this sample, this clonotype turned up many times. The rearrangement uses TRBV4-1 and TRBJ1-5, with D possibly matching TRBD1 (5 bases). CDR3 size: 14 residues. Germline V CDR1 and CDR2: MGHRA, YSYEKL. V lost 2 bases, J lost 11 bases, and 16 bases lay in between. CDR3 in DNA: TGCGCCAGCAGCCAAAGAAGCCAATCGGGGGCCCAGCATTTT. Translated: CASSQRSQSGAQHF.

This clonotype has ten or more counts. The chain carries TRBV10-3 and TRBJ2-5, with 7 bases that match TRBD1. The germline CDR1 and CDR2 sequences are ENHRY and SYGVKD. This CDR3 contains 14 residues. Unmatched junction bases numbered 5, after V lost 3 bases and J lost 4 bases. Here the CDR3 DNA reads TGTGCCATCAGTGAAGACAGGGAGCGAGAGACCCAGTACTTC. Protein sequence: CAISEDRERETQYF.

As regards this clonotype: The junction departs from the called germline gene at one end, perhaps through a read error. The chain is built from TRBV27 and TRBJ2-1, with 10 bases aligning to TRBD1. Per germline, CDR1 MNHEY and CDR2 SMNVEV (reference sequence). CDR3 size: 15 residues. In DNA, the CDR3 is TGTGCCAGCAGTTTAAGACAGGGGGCCCCCAATGAGCAGCTCTTC. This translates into CASSLRQGAPNEQLF.

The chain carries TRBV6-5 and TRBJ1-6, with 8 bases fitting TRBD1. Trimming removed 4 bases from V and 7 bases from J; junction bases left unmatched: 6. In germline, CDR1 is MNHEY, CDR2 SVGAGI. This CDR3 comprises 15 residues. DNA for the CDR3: TGTGCCAGCAGTTTTGCGACAGGGGCCAATTCACCCCTCCACTTT. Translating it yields CASSFATGANSPLHF.

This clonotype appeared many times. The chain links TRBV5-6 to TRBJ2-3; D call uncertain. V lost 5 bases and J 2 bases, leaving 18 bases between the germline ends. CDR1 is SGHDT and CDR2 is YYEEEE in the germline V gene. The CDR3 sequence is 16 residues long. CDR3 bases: TGTGCCAGCAGGCTGGATACGGACGGATACACAGATACGCAGTATTTT. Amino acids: CASRLDTDGYTDTQYF.

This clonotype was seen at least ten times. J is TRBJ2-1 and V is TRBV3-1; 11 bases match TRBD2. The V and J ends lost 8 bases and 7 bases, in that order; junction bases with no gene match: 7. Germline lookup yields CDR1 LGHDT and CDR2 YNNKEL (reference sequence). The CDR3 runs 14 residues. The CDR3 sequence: CASLLAGGPNEQFF. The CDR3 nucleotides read TGTGCCAGCTTATTAGCGGGAGGGCCTAATGAGCAGTTCTTC.

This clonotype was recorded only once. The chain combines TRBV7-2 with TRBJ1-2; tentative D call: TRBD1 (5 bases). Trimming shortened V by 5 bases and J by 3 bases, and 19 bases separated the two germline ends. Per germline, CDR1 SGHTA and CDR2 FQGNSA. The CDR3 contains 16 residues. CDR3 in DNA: TGTGCCAGCAGCCCCTTGTTGGACACGAGCGACTATGGCTACACCTTC. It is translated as CASSPLLDTSDYGYTF. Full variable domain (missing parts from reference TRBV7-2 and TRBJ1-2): GAGVSQSPSNKVTEKGKDVELRCDPISGHTALYWYRQSLGQGLEFLIYFQGNSAPDKSGLPSDRFSAERTGGSVSTLTIQRTQQEDSAVYLCASSPLLDTSDYGYTFGSGTRLTVV.

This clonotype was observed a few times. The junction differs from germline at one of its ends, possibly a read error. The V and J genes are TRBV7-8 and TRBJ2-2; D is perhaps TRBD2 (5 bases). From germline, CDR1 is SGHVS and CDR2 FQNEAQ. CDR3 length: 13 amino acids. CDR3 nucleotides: TGTGCCAGCAGGCCGAGGTTGGCCGGGGAGCCGTTTTTT. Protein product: CASRPRLAGEPFF.

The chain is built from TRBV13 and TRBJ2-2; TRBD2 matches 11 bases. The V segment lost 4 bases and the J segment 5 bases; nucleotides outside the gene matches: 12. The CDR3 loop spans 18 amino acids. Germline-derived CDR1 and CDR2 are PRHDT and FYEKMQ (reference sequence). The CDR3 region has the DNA TGTGCCAGCAGCTCCAGGGAACTAGCGGGAGTGAAAACCGGGGAGCTGTTTTTT. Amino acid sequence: CASSSRELAGVKTGELFF.

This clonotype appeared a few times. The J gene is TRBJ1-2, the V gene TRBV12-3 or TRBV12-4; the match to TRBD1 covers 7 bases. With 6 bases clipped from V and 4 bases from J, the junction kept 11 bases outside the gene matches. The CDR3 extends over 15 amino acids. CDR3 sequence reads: CASSGQARPSYGYTF. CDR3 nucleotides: TGTGCCAGCAGCGGACAGGCCCGACCTTCCTATGGCTACACCTTC.

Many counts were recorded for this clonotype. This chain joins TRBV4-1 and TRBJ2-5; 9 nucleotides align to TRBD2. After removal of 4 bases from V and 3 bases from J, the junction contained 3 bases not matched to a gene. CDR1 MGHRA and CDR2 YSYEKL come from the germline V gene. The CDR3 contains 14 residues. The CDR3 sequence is CASSPVAGEETQYF. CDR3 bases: TGCGCCAGCAGCCCGGTAGCGGGAGAAGAGACCCAGTACTTC.